These 18 T cell receptor beta chains were sequenced from one sample in a study of T cell changes during pregnancy in multiple sclerosis. The assay was immunoSEQ multiplex PCR, and TCRdb's table has in-frame clones only and misses some. This table holds about 48,000 clones, 85% to 95% found once. The sample in question was CD4+ T cells from peripheral blood mononuclear cells, obtained in the second trimester of pregnancy. The receptors here all came from a female donor in good health, enrolled as a control in a pregnancy study.

The gene calls are TRBV27 and TRBJ2-5; D call uncertain. The CDR3 has 12 amino acids. Germline V gene sequence: CDR1 MNHEY, CDR2 SMNVEV (reference sequence). V was clipped by 5 bases and J by 5 bases, with 9 bases between them. The CDR3 protein is CASSTHPETQYF. CDR3 in DNA: TGTGCCAGCAGTACACACCCTGAGACCCAGTACTTC.

The chain has TRBV2 and TRBJ1-2, with D maybe TRBD1 (6 bases). Germline V gives CDR1 SNHLY, CDR2 FYNNEI. This CDR3 has 13 residues. The V end was cut by 8 bases, the J end by 8 bases, with 18 bases between. CDR3 in DNA: TGTGCCAGCGCAAAACAGGGAGACGTCGGCTACACCTTC. Translating gives CASAKQGDVGYTF.

V is TRBV14 and J is TRBJ1-6, with D uncertain. V lost 4 bases and J 4 bases, leaving 8 bases between the germline ends. Germline assignment: CDR1 SGHDN and CDR2 FVKESK. The CDR3 is made up of 14 amino acids. The CDR3 is CASSPGRYNSPLHF. In DNA, the CDR3 is TGTGCCAGCAGCCCGGGTCGATATAATTCACCCCTCCACTTT.

The chain links TRBV5-4 to TRBJ2-7, with D tentatively TRBD1 (8 bases). From germline, CDR1 is SGHNT and CDR2 YYREEE (reference sequence). The germline V and J ends were trimmed by 3 bases and 3 bases, with 19 bases remaining between them. There are 16 residues in the CDR3. DNA for the CDR3: TGTGCCAGCAGCTCAGGACAGGGAGGGGCCAACTACGAGCAGTACTTC. It codes for CASSSGQGGANYEQYF.

The table lists this clone with a count of one. This chain uses TRBV29-1 with TRBJ1-2; D not resolved. Trimming took 3 bases from V and 1 from J, leaving 6 bases between them. This CDR3 has 12 amino acids. Germline CDR1 is SQVTM and CDR2 is ANQGSEA. The CDR3 loop is CSVDGHNYGYTF. The CDR3 bases are TGCAGCGTTGACGGTCATAACTATGGCTACACCTTC. Full variable domain (remainder filled in from reference TRBV29-1 and TRBJ1-2): SAVISQKPSRDICQRGTSLTIQCQVDSQVTMMFWYRQQPGQSLTLIATANQGSEATYESGFVIDKFPISRPNLTFSTLTVSNMSPEDSSIYLCSVDGHNYGYTFGSGTRLTVV.

The rearrangement links TRBV7-9 to TRBJ2-1; maybe TRBD2 (6 bases). Germline V gene sequence: CDR1 SEHNR, CDR2 FQNEAQ (reference sequence). The V end lost 5 bases, the J end lost 2 bases, and 19 bases lay between the germline ends. The CDR3 extends over 17 amino acids. CDR3: CASSPRTLARAYNEQFF. The CDR3, as DNA: TGTGCCAGCAGCCCCAGGACCCTAGCGCGTGCCTACAATGAGCAGTTCTTC.

The rearrangement links TRBV30 to TRBJ1-1, with 9 positions matching TRBD1. Germline CDR1 and CDR2: GTSNPN and SVGIG (reference sequence). The CDR3 has 15 residues. V gave up 2 bases and J gave up 5 bases; unmatched junction bases: 9. The chain's CDR3 is CAWSLPDRGRTEAFF. The CDR3 region has the DNA TGTGCCTGGAGTCTACCAGACAGGGGGAGAACTGAAGCTTTCTTT.

The chain joins TRBV7-9 to TRBJ1-5; D remains unclear. V lost 4 bases to trimming and J lost 7 bases, with 11 bases between them. CDR3 size: 13 residues. Germline V gene data show CDR1 as SEHNR and CDR2 as FQNEAQ (reference sequence). The CDR3 sequence is CASSSAPRQPQHF. The CDR3 DNA is TGTGCCAGCAGCTCCGCCCCCAGGCAGCCCCAGCATTTT.

The chain has TRBV11-3 and TRBJ2-1, with 9 bases identical to TRBD1. CDR3 length: 13 residues. The germline CDR1 and CDR2 sequences are SGHNT and YENEEA. With V trimmed by 5 bases and J by 7 bases, 3 bases remained unmatched. The CDR3 here is CASSTGQGNEQFF. The CDR3 DNA reads as TGTGCCAGCAGCACCGGACAGGGGAATGAGCAGTTCTTC.

This clone showed up just once. V gene TRBV9 combines with J gene TRBJ2-7, with 10 bases aligning to TRBD2. This CDR3 spans 14 amino acids. CDR1 SGDLS and CDR2 YYNGEE come from the germline V gene. Trimming took 0 bases from V and 7 from J; bases not matched to a gene: 4. In DNA, the CDR3 is TGTGCCAGCAGCGTAGAGCTAGCGGGAGTTGAGCAGTACTTC. Its protein is CASSVELAGVEQYF.

This clone was detected only a few times. The rearrangement uses TRBV4-1 and TRBJ2-1; TRBD1 might be the D (6 bases). CDR1 MGHRA and CDR2 YSYEKL come from the germline V gene. V shed 3 bases and J shed 9 bases, with 18 bases lying between them. The CDR3 contains 15 residues. CDR3 region: CASSQGHGEGGEQFF. The CDR3 DNA reads as TGCGCCAGCAGCCAGGGACACGGTGAAGGGGGTGAGCAGTTCTTC.

The rearrangement joins TRBV7-9 to TRBJ2-2; D uncertain. Trimming took 1 base from V and 5 from J, leaving 17 bases between them. Germline V gene sequence: CDR1 SEHNR, CDR2 FQNEAQ (reference sequence). The CDR3 runs to 17 residues. CDR3 sequence reads: CASSLDLASELTGELFF. The CDR3 bases are TGTGCCAGCAGCTTAGATTTAGCAAGCGAGTTGACCGGGGAGCTGTTTTTT.

This chain uses TRBV28 with TRBJ2-7, with a weak D call TRBD2 (5 bases). V lost 7 bases to trimming and J lost 6 bases, with 16 bases between them. This CDR3 region has 13 residues. CDR1 is MDHEN and CDR2 is SYDVKM in the germline V gene. CDR3 bases: TGTGCCAGCACTCCCGGGAATCCGGGCGAGCAGTACTTC. The encoded protein is CASTPGNPGEQYF. The variable domain in full, completed from reference TRBV28 and TRBJ2-7, reads DVKVTQSSRYLVKRTGEKVFLECVQDMDHENMFWYRQDPGLGLRLIYFSYDVKMKEKGDIPEGYSVSREKKERFSLILESASTNQTSMYLCASTPGNPGEQYFGPGTRLTVT.

This rearrangement joins TRBV4-1 to TRBJ2-5; D perhaps matches TRBD2 (5 bases). Trimming stripped 4 bases from V and 5 bases from J, with 11 bases between. Per the germline V gene, CDR1 is MGHRA and CDR2 is YSYEKL. This CDR3 spans 13 amino acids. This CDR3 reads CASSPVRVETQYF. CDR3 nucleotides: TGCGCCAGCAGCCCCGTGCGGGTGGAGACCCAGTACTTC.

This sequence joins TRBV4-3 and TRBJ2-1; D not resolved. The CDR3 extends over 13 amino acids. The V and J ends lost 0 bases and 9 bases respectively, with 9 bases between them. Germline V lookup: CDR1 LGHNA, CDR2 YSLEER. This CDR3 is CASSQETWSEQFF. The DNA for the CDR3 is TGCGCCAGCAGCCAAGAGACGTGGAGTGAGCAGTTCTTC.

The rearrangement links TRBV28 to TRBJ1-2; TRBD1 might be the D (5 bases). Germline lookup yields CDR1 MDHEN and CDR2 SYDVKM. The CDR3 is made up of 14 amino acids. Trimming cost V 4 bases and J 6 bases, with 15 bases left between them. DNA of the CDR3: TGTGCCAGCAGTTCGACTCAGGGATATCATGGCTACACCTTC. This encodes CASSSTQGYHGYTF.

V and J are TRBV6-5 and TRBJ1-2, with a tentative D call TRBD1 (5 bases). Between the trimmed V and J ends, which lost 4 bases and 8 bases, there was a span of 17 bases. Germline assignment: CDR1 MNHEY and CDR2 SVGAGI. The CDR3 has 14 amino acids. CDR3 bases: TGTGCCAGCAGTTCGAGGGGAGGAGGATACGGCTACACCTTC. It codes for CASSSRGGGYGYTF.

This clone was seen only a few times. CDR3 sequence reads: CASSRGDRYTF. The CDR3 DNA sequence: TGTGCCAGCTCTCGGGGGGATCGCTACACCTTC. V and J are TRBV18 and TRBJ1-2, with D perhaps TRBD1 (5 bases). CDR1 and CDR2 (germline): KGHSH, LQKENI. CDR3 size: 11 residues. Deletions cut 6 bases from V and 9 bases from J, with 11 bases between.